This T cell receptor beta chain was sequenced in a study of T-cell reconstitution after alpha-beta-depleted transplantation in children. Study-level findings and limits: TCRbeta diversity was high at day 60 in some patients (a result of surviving recipient T cells and thymic progenitors). T-cell counts and diversity were attributed mostly to newly produced T cells one year after transplant.

To note about this clonotype: What it binds is unknown.

This CDR3 region has 16 residues. V lost 4 bases and J 3 bases, leaving 16 bases between the germline ends. Looked up from germline, CDR1 is SEHNR and CDR2 is FQNEAQ (reference sequence). Construction of the TCRbeta library involved unique molecular identifiers. TCRdb ran MiXCR on the PCR reads and lists one entry per CDR3 protein. Of some 450,000 distinct CDR3 sequences listed, over 40% are singletons. V and J are TRBV7-9 and TRBJ1-3; no clear D. This receptor was obtained from a girl aged 2 to 9 with aplastic anemia, due to receive a stem cell transplant. This specimen was PBMCs, taken before TCRalphabeta/CD19-depleted stem cell transplant. In DNA, the CDR3 is TGTGCCAGCAGCTCCGATGACCCGGCGGTTGGAAACACCATATATTTT. It specifies CASSSDDPAVGNTIYF.